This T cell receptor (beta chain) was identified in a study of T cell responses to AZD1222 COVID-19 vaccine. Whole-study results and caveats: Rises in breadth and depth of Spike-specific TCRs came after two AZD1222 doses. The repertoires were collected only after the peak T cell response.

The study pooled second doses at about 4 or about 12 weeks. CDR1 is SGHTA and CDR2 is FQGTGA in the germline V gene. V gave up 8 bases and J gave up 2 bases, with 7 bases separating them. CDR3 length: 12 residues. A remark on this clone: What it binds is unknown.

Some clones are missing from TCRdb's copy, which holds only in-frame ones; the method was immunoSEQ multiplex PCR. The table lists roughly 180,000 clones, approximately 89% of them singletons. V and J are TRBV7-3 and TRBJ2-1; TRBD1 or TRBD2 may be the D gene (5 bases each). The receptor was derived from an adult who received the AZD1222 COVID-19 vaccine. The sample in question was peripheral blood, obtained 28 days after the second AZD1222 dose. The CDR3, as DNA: TGTGCCAGCGGGGACCCCTACAATGAGCAGTTCTTC. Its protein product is CASGDPYNEQFF.